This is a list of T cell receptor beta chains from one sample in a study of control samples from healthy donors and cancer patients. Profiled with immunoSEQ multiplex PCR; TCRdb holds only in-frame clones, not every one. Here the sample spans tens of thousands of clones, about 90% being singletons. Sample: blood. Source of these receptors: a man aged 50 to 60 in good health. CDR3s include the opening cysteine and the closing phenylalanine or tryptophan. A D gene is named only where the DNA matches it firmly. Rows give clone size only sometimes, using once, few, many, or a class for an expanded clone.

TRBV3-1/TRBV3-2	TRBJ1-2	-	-	CASSQDWQYYTF	TGTGCCAGCAGCCAAGATTGGCAGTACTACACCTTC
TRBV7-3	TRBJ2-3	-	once	CASSLAYTDTQYF	TGTGCCAGCAGCTTAGCCTACACAGATACGCAGTATTTT
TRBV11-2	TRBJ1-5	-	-	CASSLGDRQPQHF	TGTGCCAGCAGCCTGGGGGACCGTCAGCCCCAGCATTTT
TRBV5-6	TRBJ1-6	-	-	CASSFPRGNSPLHF	TGTGCCAGCAGCTTTCCTAGGGGGAATTCACCCCTCCACTTT
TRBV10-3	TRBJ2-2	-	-	CAISESDSSTGELFF	TGTGCCATCAGTGAATCGGACAGCTCCACCGGGGAGCTGTTTTTT
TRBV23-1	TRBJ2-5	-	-	CASSQSEDPEYQETQYF	TGCGCCAGCAGTCAATCAGAGGATCCAGAGTACCAAGAGACCCAGTACTTC
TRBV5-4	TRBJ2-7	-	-	CASSAAGTYEQYF	TGTGCCAGCAGCGCAGCAGGTACCTACGAGCAGTACTTC
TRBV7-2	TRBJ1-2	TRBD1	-	CASSARQGLGEGYTF	TGTGCCAGCAGCGCCAGACAGGGGTTAGGTGAGGGCTACACCTTC
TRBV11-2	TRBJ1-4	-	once	CASSLTGAQEKLFF	TGTGCCAGCAGCCTAACGGGGGCGCAAGAAAAACTGTTTTTT
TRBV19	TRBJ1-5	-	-	CASSIVRQSNQPQHF	TGTGCCAGTAGTATTGTGAGACAGAGCAATCAGCCCCAGCATTTT
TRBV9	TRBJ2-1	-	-	CASSVWGDNEQFF	TGTGCCAGCAGCGTCTGGGGGGACAATGAGCAGTTCTTC
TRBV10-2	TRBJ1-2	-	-	CASSLDSSYGYTF	TGCGCCAGCAGTTTGGACAGCAGCTATGGCTACACCTTC
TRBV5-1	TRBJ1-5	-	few	CASSEAGDSHQPQHF	TGCGCCAGCAGCGAAGCGGGGGATTCGCATCAGCCCCAGCATTTT
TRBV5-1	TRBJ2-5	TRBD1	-	CASSLVGGRTQYF	TGCGCCAGCAGCTTGGTAGGGGGCCGGACCCAGTACTTC
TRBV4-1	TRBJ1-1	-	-	CASSHLDMNTEAFF	TGCGCCAGCAGCCATTTAGACATGAACACTGAAGCTTTCTTT
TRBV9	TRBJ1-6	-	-	CASSVVSPLHF	TGTGCCAGCAGCGTAGTGTCACCCCTCCACTTT
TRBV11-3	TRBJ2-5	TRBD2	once	CASSFGLAGETQYF	TGTGCCAGCAGCTTCGGACTAGCGGGAGAGACCCAGTACTTC
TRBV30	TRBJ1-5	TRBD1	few	CAWRGQGNQPQHF	TGTGCCTGGAGGGGACAGGGGAATCAGCCCCAGCATTTT
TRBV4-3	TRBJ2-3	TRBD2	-	CASSQGTSGGGDTQYF	TGCGCCAGCAGCCAGGGAACTAGCGGGGGAGGAGATACGCAGTATTTT
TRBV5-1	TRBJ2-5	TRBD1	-	CASRTGTGEETQYF	TGCGCCAGCAGGACCGGGACAGGGGAGGAGACCCAGTACTTC
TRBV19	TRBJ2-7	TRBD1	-	CASSRGQTYEQYF	TGTGCCAGTAGCCGGGGACAGACCTACGAGCAGTACTTC
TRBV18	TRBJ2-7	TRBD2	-	CASSLSGTIDYEQYF	TGTGCCAGCTCACTATCCGGGACTATTGATTACGAGCAGTACTTC
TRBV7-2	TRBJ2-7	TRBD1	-	CASSLEGTGSYEQYF	TGTGCCAGCAGCTTGGAGGGGACAGGGAGTTACGAGCAGTACTTC
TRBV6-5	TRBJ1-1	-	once	CASREQGDAEAFF	TGTGCCAGTCGAGAACAGGGTGACGCTGAAGCTTTCTTT
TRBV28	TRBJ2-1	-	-	CASRSIGASYNEQFF	TGTGCCAGCAGAAGCATCGGGGCCTCCTACAATGAGCAGTTCTTC
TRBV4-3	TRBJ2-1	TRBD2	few	CASSQGLAGGRGLSAFYNEQFF	TGCGCCAGCAGCCAGGGACTAGCGGGGGGTCGGGGGTTATCCGCGTTCTACAATGAGCAGTTCTTC
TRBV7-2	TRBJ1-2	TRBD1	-	CASSRDRVYGYTF	TGTGCCAGCAGCCGAGACAGGGTCTATGGCTACACCTTC
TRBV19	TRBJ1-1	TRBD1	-	CASSTLGTGEAFF	TGTGCCAGTAGTACCCTCGGGACAGGGGAAGCTTTCTTT
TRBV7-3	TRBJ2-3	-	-	CASSTTQWADTQYF	TGTGCCAGCAGCACAACCCAGTGGGCGGATACGCAGTATTTT
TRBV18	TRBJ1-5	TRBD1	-	CASSRGGPSNQPQHF	TGTGCCAGCTCTCGAGGGGGCCCCAGTAATCAGCCCCAGCATTTT
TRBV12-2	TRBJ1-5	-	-	CASRLAVRTGNQPQHF	TGTGCAAGTCGCTTAGCGGTCAGGACAGGCAATCAGCCCCAGCATTTT
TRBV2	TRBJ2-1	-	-	CASWRTSGSEQFF	TGTGCCAGCTGGCGGACTTCGGGGAGTGAGCAGTTCTTC
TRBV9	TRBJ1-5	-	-	CASSPRVVQPTDLGNQPQHF	TGTGCCAGCAGCCCTAGAGTAGTACAACCTACCGATCTGGGCAATCAGCCCCAGCATTTT
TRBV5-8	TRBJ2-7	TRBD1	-	CASSIVQGEQYF	TGTGCCAGCAGCATAGTACAGGGGGAGCAGTACTTC
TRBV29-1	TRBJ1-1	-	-	CSVEGPEAFF	TGCAGCGTTGAAGGGCCTGAAGCTTTCTTT
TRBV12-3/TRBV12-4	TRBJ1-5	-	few	CASSYMGQPQHF	TGTGCCAGCAGTTACATGGGTCAGCCCCAGCATTTT
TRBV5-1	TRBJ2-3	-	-	CASSFSGTDTQYF	TGCGCCAGCAGCTTCTCAGGAACAGATACGCAGTATTTT
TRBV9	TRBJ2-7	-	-	CASSPQGIYEQYF	TGTGCCAGCAGCCCTCAAGGGATCTACGAGCAGTACTTC
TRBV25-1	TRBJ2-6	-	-	CASSDSAGANVLTF	TGTGCCAGCAGTGATTCGGCTGGGGCCAACGTCCTGACTTTC
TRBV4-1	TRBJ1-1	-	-	CASSQVLNTEAFF	TGCGCCAGCAGCCAAGTACTAAACACTGAAGCTTTCTTT
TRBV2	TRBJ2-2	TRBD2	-	CASDLSGGEPNTGELFF	TGTGCCAGTGACCTTAGCGGGGGGGAACCGAACACCGGGGAGCTGTTTTTT
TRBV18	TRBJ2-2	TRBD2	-	CASSRGLAGGTGELFF	TGTGCCAGCTCACGAGGACTAGCGGGGGGCACCGGGGAGCTGTTTTTT
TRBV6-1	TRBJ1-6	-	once	CASSEAPVYNSPLHF	TGTGCCAGCAGTGAAGCGCCGGTATATAATTCACCCCTCCACTTT
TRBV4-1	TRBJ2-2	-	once	CASSLRTANTGELFF	TGCGCCAGCAGCTTAAGGACAGCGAACACCGGGGAGCTGTTTTTT
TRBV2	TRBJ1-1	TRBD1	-	CASKLRGSVNTEAFF	TGTGCCAGCAAGCTCAGGGGGTCGGTGAACACTGAAGCTTTCTTT
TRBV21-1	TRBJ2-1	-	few	CASSKGTAGNEQFF	TGTGCCAGCAGCAAGGGGACGGCAGGGAATGAGCAGTTCTTC
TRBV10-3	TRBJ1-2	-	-	CAISESRGDYGYTF	TGTGCCATCAGTGAGTCTAGGGGAGACTATGGCTACACCTTC
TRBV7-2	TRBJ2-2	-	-	CASSSSNTGELFF	TGTGCCAGCAGCTCCTCTAACACCGGGGAGCTGTTTTTT
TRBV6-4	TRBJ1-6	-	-	CASSSSYNSPLHF	TGTGCCAGCTCGAGCTCCTATAATTCACCCCTCCACTTT
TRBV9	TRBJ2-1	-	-	CASSVLGGVGNEQFF	TGTGCCAGCAGCGTACTTGGCGGGGTGGGTAATGAGCAGTTCTTC
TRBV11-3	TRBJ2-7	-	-	CASSEGHSYEQYF	TGTGCCAGCAGCGAGGGACATTCCTACGAGCAGTACTTC
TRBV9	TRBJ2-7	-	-	CASSVGGSPSSYEQYF	TGTGCCAGCAGCGTAGGGGGTAGCCCCAGCTCCTACGAGCAGTACTTC
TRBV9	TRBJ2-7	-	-	CASSVDWGTNYEQYF	TGTGCCAGCAGCGTAGATTGGGGCACCAACTACGAGCAGTACTTC
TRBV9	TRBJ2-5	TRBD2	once	CASSAGTSGLRGETQYF	TGTGCCAGCAGCGCAGGGACTAGCGGGCTCAGGGGGGAGACCCAGTACTTC
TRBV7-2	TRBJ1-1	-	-	CASSTDRTTEAFF	TGTGCCAGCAGCACTGACAGAACCACTGAAGCTTTCTTT
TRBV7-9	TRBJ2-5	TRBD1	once	CASSLGGGGETQYF	TGTGCCAGCAGCTTAGGAGGGGGCGGGGAGACCCAGTACTTC
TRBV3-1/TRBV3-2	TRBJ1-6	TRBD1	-	CASGTGMSPLHF	TGTGCCAGCGGGACAGGGATGTCACCCCTCCACTTT
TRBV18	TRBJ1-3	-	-	CASSPTQSSGNTIYF	TGTGCCAGCTCACCTACCCAAAGCTCTGGAAACACCATATATTTT
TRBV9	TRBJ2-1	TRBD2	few	CASSVGGTSGRQGYNEQFF	TGTGCCAGCAGCGTAGGGGGGACTAGCGGGAGACAAGGGTACAATGAGCAGTTCTTC